Each of the 14 T cell receptor beta chains below was sequenced from the same sample in a study of identical twins. MiXCR, applied by TCRdb to the 5' RACE reads, yields one record per CDR3 protein. The sample records about 340,000 distinct CDR3 sequences, roughly 9% being singletons. Input material: naive T cells sorted from blood. Receptors were obtained from a woman in her fifties or sixties in good health.

This clonotype has only a few counts. The rearrangement links TRBV4-1 to TRBJ2-3; 11 nucleotides line up with TRBD1. Germline V gene lookup returns CDR1 MGHRA and CDR2 YSYEKL. This CDR3 contains 15 residues. Unmatched junction bases numbered 4, after V lost 4 bases and J lost 4 bases. Written as DNA, the CDR3 is TGCGCCAGCAGCCCATGGGACAGGGGGGCAGATACGCAGTATTTT. Translation: CASSPWDRGADTQYF.

The chain couples TRBV7-8 to TRBJ2-1; D is unresolved. Germline V gene lookup returns CDR1 SGHVS and CDR2 FQNEAQ. The V and J ends lost 5 bases and 2 bases respectively, with 13 bases between them. The CDR3 has 15 amino acids. The CDR3 DNA follows: TGTGCCAGCAGCCCCAGTCAAGCTACCTACAATGAGCAGTTCTTC. Its protein product is CASSPSQATYNEQFF.

This clonotype has more than one count but fewer than ten. The V gene is TRBV5-1, the J gene TRBJ2-1; TRBD2 matches at 7 bases. This CDR3 contains 14 residues. The V gene's germline CDR1 is SGHRS and CDR2 YFSETQ. With 5 bases clipped from V and 3 bases from J, the junction kept 5 bases outside the gene matches. This chain's CDR3 is CASSQSSGYNEQFF. The DNA for the CDR3 is TGCGCCAGCAGTCAGTCTAGCGGCTACAATGAGCAGTTCTTC.

This clonotype was seen a few times. The V and J genes are TRBV9 and TRBJ1-1, with TRBD1 as a possible D gene (5 bases). The CDR3 loop spans 14 amino acids. Per the germline V gene, CDR1 is SGDLS and CDR2 is YYNGEE. The V and J ends lost 5 bases and 0 bases respectively, with 11 bases between them. In DNA, the CDR3 is TGTGCCAGCAGACGGGACGGATTGAACACTGAAGCTTTCTTT. The encoded protein is CASRRDGLNTEAFF.

This clonotype was detected ten times or more. V and J are TRBV3-1 and TRBJ1-1; 7 nucleotides match TRBD1. This CDR3 comprises 16 residues. Trimming at V came to 1 base and at J to 5 bases, leaving 10 bases not matched to a gene. Germline V gene data show CDR1 as LGHDT and CDR2 as YNNKEL (reference sequence). CDR3 in amino acids: CASSQVLRGLGTEAFF. The DNA for the CDR3 is TGTGCCAGCAGCCAAGTTCTGAGGGGGCTCGGTACTGAAGCTTTCTTT.

CDR3 DNA sequence: TGTGCCAGCAGCTTAGGCCCTTATAATTCACCCCTCCACTTT. Translation: CASSLGPYNSPLHF. The V gene is TRBV7-2, the J gene TRBJ1-6; D ambiguous. The CDR3 spans 14 residues. V was pared by 1 base and J by 4 bases, with 5 bases between. Germline V gene data show CDR1 as SGHTA and CDR2 as FQGNSA.

This clonotype occurred a few times. The rearrangement links TRBV10-3 to TRBJ2-7, with 9 bases fitting TRBD1. CDR3 length: 14 residues. J was trimmed by 7 bases and V by 6 bases; bases with no gene match: 10. In germline, CDR1 is ENHRY, CDR2 SYGVKD. The DNA of the CDR3 is TGTGCCATCAGCGGGACAGGGCAGGAGGGGGAGCAGTACTTC. It yields the protein CAISGTGQEGEQYF.

A few counts support this clonotype. V is TRBV12-3 or TRBV12-4 and J is TRBJ2-7, with D possibly matching TRBD2 (6 bases). The CDR3 covers 13 residues. Trimming pared 5 bases from V and 6 bases from J, leaving 14 bases between. CDR3 bases: TGTGCCAGCAGTGCGCATTCTAGCGCCGAGCAGTACTTC. Its protein product is CASSAHSSAEQYF.

This sequence joins TRBV28 and TRBJ2-4; 9 bases fit TRBD1. In germline, CDR1 is MDHEN, CDR2 SYDVKM. The CDR3 length is 17 residues. V lost 5 bases, J lost 0 bases, and 8 bases stayed unmatched. CDR3 sequence: CASSPWTGDPAKNIQYF. CDR3 nucleotide sequence: TGTGCCAGCAGTCCCTGGACAGGGGACCCAGCCAAAAACATTCAGTACTTC.

This clonotype was seen only a few times. V and J are TRBV5-1 and TRBJ2-1, with TRBD2 matching over 9 bases. The CDR3 has 15 residues. V lost 4 bases and J lost 5; bases outside the gene matches: 7. Germline CDR1 reads SGHRS; CDR2 reads YFSETQ. CDR3 sequence (DNA): TGCGCCAGCAGCCCGCCGGGACTAGCCAACAATGAGCAGTTCTTC. Amino acid sequence: CASSPPGLANNEQFF.

This clonotype has more than one count but fewer than ten. The chain joins TRBV7-9 to TRBJ2-5; maybe TRBD2 (5 bases). The germline V and J ends were trimmed by 5 bases and 0 bases, with 10 bases remaining between them. CDR1 is SEHNR and CDR2 is FQNEAQ in the germline V gene (reference sequence). This CDR3 has 14 residues. CDR3 loop: CASSSGAYQETQYF. Here the CDR3 DNA reads TGTGCCAGCAGCAGCGGAGCTTACCAAGAGACCCAGTACTTC.

The chain recombines TRBV29-1 with TRBJ1-1; D unresolved. CDR1 is SQVTM and CDR2 is ANQGSEA in the germline V gene. The CDR3 spans 12 residues. Trimming left V 5 bases short and J 6 bases short, with 13 bases between. For the CDR3, the DNA is TGCAGCGTTCCTCGAAGCGGGGCTGAAGCTTTCTTT. It codes for CSVPRSGAEAFF.

This clonotype was picked up many times. The genes are TRBV20-1 and TRBJ1-5; tentative D call: TRBD1 (6 bases). The CDR3 loop spans 18 amino acids. In germline, CDR1 is DFQATT, CDR2 SNEGSKA (reference sequence). CDR3: CRAPLRGMRGNSNQPQHF. CDR3 bases: TGCAGAGCCCCCCTGAGGGGGATGAGAGGCAATAGCAATCAGCCCCAGCATTTT.

V usage is TRBV6-5 and J usage is TRBJ1-2, with D possibly matching TRBD1 (6 bases). The ends were cut back, 11 bases at V and 1 base at J, with 11 bases in the middle. CDR1 MNHEY and CDR2 SVGAGI come from the germline V gene. The CDR3 has 12 residues. In DNA form, the CDR3 reads TGTGCCTCAAGGGGGGTTAACTATGGCTACACCTTC. As protein: CASRGVNYGYTF.